This is a list of T cell receptor beta chains from one sample in a study of identical twins. In TCRdb, the 5' RACE reads were re-called with MiXCR into one record per CDR3 protein. The data hold a few hundred thousand distinct CDR3 sequences, with approximately 24% observed a single time. These data were also reused for a study on T cells expressing NK-cell markers.

Sequencing used CD4+ T cells sorted from blood. These receptors came from a woman between 18 and 29 years old in good health. CDR3s include the opening cysteine and the closing phenylalanine or tryptophan. A D gene is named only where the DNA matches it firmly. Size tells how often a clone was seen (once, few, many) or the class of an expanded clone, and some rows leave it out.

J,size,D,V,DNA,CDR3
TRBJ2-2,few,TRBD1,TRBV2,TGTGCCAGCAGAGGAACAGGGGGCCGGACCGGGGAGCTGTTTTTT,CASRGTGGRTGELFF
TRBJ2-1,few,.,TRBV9,TGTGCCAGCAGCGTAGTAGGGGGGCCCTACAATGAGCAGTTCTTC,CASSVVGGPYNEQFF
TRBJ2-1,few,.,TRBV7-8,TGTGCCAGCAGCTTAACGGGAGACCCATACAATGAGCAGTTCTTC,CASSLTGDPYNEQFF
TRBJ2-1,few,.,TRBV3-1,TGTGCCAGCAGCCAAGGTATCGGGTGGACAAACAATGAGCAGTTCTTC,CASSQGIGWTNNEQFF
TRBJ2-2,.,.,TRBV24-1,TGTGCCACCAGTGATTTGACTAGCTTCACCGGGGAGCTGTTTTTT,CATSDLTSFTGELFF
TRBJ1-2,few,.,TRBV7-3,TGTGCCAGCAGCGCAATTGGAGAATCGGGTGGCTACACCTTC,CASSAIGESGGYTF
TRBJ2-3,few,.,TRBV5-1,TGCGCCAGCAGCACGCTAGGGCCCGATACGCAGTATTTT,CASSTLGPDTQYF
TRBJ2-1,.,.,TRBV7-2,TGTGCCAGCAGCTTAAGTCGGGGGTGGCACAATGAGCAGTTCTTC,CASSLSRGWHNEQFF
TRBJ2-1,many,.,TRBV5-1,TGCGCCAGCAGTCGGCTTGGCAATGAGCAGTTCTTC,CASSRLGNEQFF
TRBJ2-7,.,.,TRBV21-1,TGTGCCAGCAGCAAATGGGTCGGATACTCGGGCGAGCAGTACTTT,CASSKWVGYSGEQYF
TRBJ1-6,few,.,TRBV9,TGTGCCAGCAGCGCTCAGGGGTTGGCTTCACCCCTCCACTTT,CASSAQGLASPLHF
TRBJ1-1,.,.,TRBV18,TGTGCCAGCTCACCACAGGAGTACACTGAAGCTTTCTTT,CASSPQEYTEAFF
TRBJ2-1,.,.,TRBV29-1,TGCAGCGTTGGTGGGGGAGTTGGTGAGCAGTTCTTC,CSVGGGVGEQFF
TRBJ2-1,.,.,TRBV27,TGTGCCACCCGACTAGGGGGCTACAATGAGCAGTTCTTC,CATRLGGYNEQFF
TRBJ2-7,.,TRBD1,TRBV12-3/TRBV12-4,TGTGCCAGCAGTCGAAGGGACAGAGCCTACGAGCAGTACTTC,CASSRRDRAYEQYF
TRBJ2-3,few,.,TRBV7-2,TGTGCCAGCAGCTTACTCAATCCAGATACGCAGTATTTT,CASSLLNPDTQYF
TRBJ2-7,few,.,TRBV20-1,TGCAGTGTGGCGCAGCCGGAAGACGAGCAGTACTTC,CSVAQPEDEQYF
TRBJ2-7,few,.,TRBV5-1,TGCGCCAGCAAACTTAGGGACGTCTCCTACGAGCAGTACTTC,CASKLRDVSYEQYF
TRBJ2-3,few,.,TRBV12-3/TRBV12-4,TGTATGACAAGCGCGAGGGGGGATACGCAGTATTTT,CMTSARGDTQYF
TRBJ2-2,.,TRBD2,TRBV11-2,TGTGCCAGCAGCAGACCGGGACTAGCGGGAGGGCGCGGCACCGGGGAGCTGTTTTTT,CASSRPGLAGGRGTGELFF
TRBJ1-6,.,TRBD1,TRBV2,TGTGCCAGCGGCCGGGACAGCGCCTATAATTCACCCCTCCACTTT,CASGRDSAYNSPLHF
TRBJ2-5,.,TRBD2,TRBV20-1,TGCAGTGCTAGCCCACCGGGACTAGCGATGGAGACCCAGTACTTC,CSASPPGLAMETQYF
TRBJ1-1,few,.,TRBV27,TGTGCCAGCAGTTGGCGGGAGAACACTGAAGCTTTCTTT,CASSWRENTEAFF
TRBJ2-1,.,.,TRBV6-5,TGTGCCAGCAGTTACAAGGTGGGGCCAGGAGAGCAGTTCTTC,CASSYKVGPGEQFF
TRBJ2-5,.,TRBD2,TRBV4-2,TGTGCCAGCAGCCAAGTGGAACTAGCGGGAGCGATGGAGACCCAGTACTTC,CASSQVELAGAMETQYF
TRBJ2-1,.,.,TRBV3-1,TGTGCCAGCAGCCGTACGGACTACAGCAATGAGCAGTTCTTC,CASSRTDYSNEQFF
TRBJ2-2,.,TRBD2,TRBV7-9,TGTGCCAGCAGCGTCGGCGGGAGTAGCGGGGAGCTGTTTTTT,CASSVGGSSGELFF
TRBJ2-6,.,.,TRBV7-2,TGTGCCAGCAGCTTAGTAGGGGCTGGGGCCAACGTCCTGACTTTC,CASSLVGAGANVLTF
TRBJ2-1,.,TRBD2,TRBV3-1,TGTGCCAGCAGCCAGCTAGCGGGTCATCGGAAGTTCTTC,CASSQLAGHRKFF
TRBJ2-5,many,.,TRBV9,TGTGCCAGCAGCGTCGGCGGCGGGGAAGAGACCCAGTACTTC,CASSVGGGEETQYF
TRBJ1-5,many,.,TRBV10-3,TGTGCCATCAGTGAGGTCAGGGGAACTCAGCCCCAGCATTTT,CAISEVRGTQPQHF
TRBJ2-7,few,.,TRBV19,TGTGCCAGTAGAAAAAGGGAAAAGGGCGAGCAGTACTTC,CASRKREKGEQYF
TRBJ2-1,.,TRBD2,TRBV18,TGTGCCAGCTCACCAAGAATTCTAGCGGGAGGCGCCTACAATGAGCAGTTCTTC,CASSPRILAGGAYNEQFF
TRBJ1-1,few,TRBD1,TRBV7-8,TGTGCCAGCAGACCGGACAGGCGAAACACTGAAGCTTTCTTT,CASRPDRRNTEAFF
TRBJ1-2,.,.,TRBV12-3/TRBV12-4,TGTGCCAGCAGTCAACATCCGACCTCCTATGGCTACACCTTC,CASSQHPTSYGYTF
TRBJ2-3,.,TRBD2,TRBV12-3/TRBV12-4,TGTGCCAGCAGGCCGGGACTAGCGGCGCAGTATTTT,CASRPGLAAQYF
TRBJ2-3,.,TRBD2,TRBV7-2,TGTGCCAGCAGCTCTCAGCGGGGGGCCACAGATACGCAGTATTTT,CASSSQRGATDTQYF
TRBJ2-7,.,.,TRBV20-1,TGCAGTGCTAGGCCGAGCGGGCGCCTACAGGGCGAGCAGTACTTC,CSARPSGRLQGEQYF
TRBJ2-3,.,.,TRBV9,TGTGCCAGCAGCGCGGGGACGGTGAAAGATACGCAGTATTTT,CASSAGTVKDTQYF
TRBJ2-1,few,.,TRBV20-1,TGCAGTCCAGGACCACGATCCTACAATGAGCAGTTCTTC,CSPGPRSYNEQFF
TRBJ2-1,few,.,TRBV5-1,TGCGCCAGCAGCCCGACCCGGGGGGCCGCCTACAATGAGCAGTTCTTC,CASSPTRGAAYNEQFF
TRBJ1-4,.,.,TRBV15,TGTGCCACCAGCAATCAGGTCCCGAGGGGTGAAAAACTGTTTTTT,CATSNQVPRGEKLFF
TRBJ2-1,few,TRBD1,TRBV9,TGTGCCAGCAGCGTAGCACAGGGGTCTGAGCAGTTCTTC,CASSVAQGSEQFF
TRBJ2-1,.,.,TRBV6-5,TGTGCCAGCAGTTACTCGAGAACAAGCGAGGGTGATGAGCAGTTCTTC,CASSYSRTSEGDEQFF
TRBJ1-2,few,TRBD1,TRBV29-1,TGCAGCGTGGGGGACAGGGATCATTATGGCTACACCTTC,CSVGDRDHYGYTF
TRBJ2-1,few,TRBD2,TRBV5-1,TGCGCCAGCAGCTGGGGACTAGCGGCAAATGAGCAGTTCTTC,CASSWGLAANEQFF
TRBJ2-3,.,TRBD2,TRBV12-3/TRBV12-4,TGTGCCAGCAGTTTAGGGACGGGAGGGCGAACGGGCACAGATACGCAGTATTTT,CASSLGTGGRTGTDTQYF
TRBJ2-1,many,TRBD2,TRBV2,TGTGCCAGCAGCCGACTAGCGGGAGACCAGTTCTTC,CASSRLAGDQFF
TRBJ2-1,.,.,TRBV20-1,TGCAGTGCGCGGAGCCTTCAATATGAGCAGTTCTTC,CSARSLQYEQFF
TRBJ2-5,.,.,TRBV4-2,TGTGCCAGCAGCCAAGAAGGCAGGGGAGGGGGAGAGACCCAGTACTTC,CASSQEGRGGGETQYF
TRBJ1-2,many,TRBD1,TRBV5-5,TGTGCCAGCAGCTTGTACGCCGGGGACAGCTATGGCTACACCTTC,CASSLYAGDSYGYTF
TRBJ1-2,few,.,TRBV20-1,TGCAGTGCTAGAGATAGACGAGGGGAATCTGGCTACACCTTC,CSARDRRGESGYTF
TRBJ2-2,few,.,TRBV7-9,TGTGCCAGCAGCTTTCTGGGGGCGGCCGGGGAGCTGTTTTTT,CASSFLGAAGELFF
TRBJ2-7,.,.,TRBV6-1,TGTGCCAGCAGCCGGTCTTTTCGAGGATCCTACGAGCAGTACTTC,CASSRSFRGSYEQYF